This T cell receptor (beta chain) was documented in a study of human T cells and chemical hapten exposure. General study findings and limits: Having alopecia, the donors may differ immunologically from healthy people.

This CDR3 comprises 15 residues. CDR1 LGHNA and CDR2 YSLEER come from the germline V gene. J gave up 2 bases and V 3 bases, and 3 bases lay outside the gene matches. At least ten counts were recorded for this clonotype. What it binds is not known. Individual cDNA molecules (in the library) carried attached unique molecular identifiers. TCRdb re-analysed the RACE reads in MiXCR, keeping a single row per CDR3 protein. Of a few hundred thousand distinct CDR3 sequences listed, about 9.4% are singletons. The time point is: pre-sensitization, week 0. Treatment noted: therapeutic diphenylcyclopropenone sensitization with weekly scalp DPC.

The source is a woman aged 40 to 55 with alopecia areata. Some clones in this sample may be carry-over from other donors' samples. The chain is built from TRBV4-3 and TRBJ2-1, with 8 nucleotides matching TRBD1. This specimen was whole blood, taken in connection with sensitization to the hapten diphenylcyclopropenone (DPC). The DNA of the CDR3 is TGCGCCAGCAGCCAGGACAGGGCCCCCTACAATGAGCAGTTCTTC. Translation gives CASSQDRAPYNEQFF.